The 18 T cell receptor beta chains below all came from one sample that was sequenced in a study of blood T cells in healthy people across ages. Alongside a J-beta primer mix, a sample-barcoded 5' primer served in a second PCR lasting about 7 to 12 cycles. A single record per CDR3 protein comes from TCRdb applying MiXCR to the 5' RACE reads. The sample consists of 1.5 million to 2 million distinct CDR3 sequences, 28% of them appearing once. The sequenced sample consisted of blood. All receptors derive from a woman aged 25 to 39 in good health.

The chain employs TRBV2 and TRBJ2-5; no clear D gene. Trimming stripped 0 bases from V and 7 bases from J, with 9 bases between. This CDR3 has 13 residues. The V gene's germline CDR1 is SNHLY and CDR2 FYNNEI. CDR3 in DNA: TGTGCCAGCAGTGAAGCAAGGAGAGGGACCCAGTACTTC. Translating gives CASSEARRGTQYF.

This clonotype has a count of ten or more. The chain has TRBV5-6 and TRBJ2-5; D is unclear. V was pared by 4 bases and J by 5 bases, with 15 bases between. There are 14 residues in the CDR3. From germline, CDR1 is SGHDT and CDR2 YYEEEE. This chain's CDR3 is CASSPGPARETQYF. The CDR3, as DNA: TGTGCCAGCAGCCCGGGCCCCGCTAGGGAGACCCAGTACTTC.

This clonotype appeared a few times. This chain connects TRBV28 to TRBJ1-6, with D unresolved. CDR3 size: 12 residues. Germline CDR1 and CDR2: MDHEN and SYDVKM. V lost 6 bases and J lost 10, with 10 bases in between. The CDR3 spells CASRQEQSPLHF. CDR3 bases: TGTGCCAGCAGACAAGAACAGTCACCCCTCCACTTT.

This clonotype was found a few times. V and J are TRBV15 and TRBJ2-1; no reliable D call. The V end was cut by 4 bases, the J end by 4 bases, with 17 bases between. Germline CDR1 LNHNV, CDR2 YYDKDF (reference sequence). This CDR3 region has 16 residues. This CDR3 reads CATSIPLPTSYNEQFF. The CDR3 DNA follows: TGTGCCACCAGCATCCCCCTCCCGACCTCTTACAATGAGCAGTTCTTC.

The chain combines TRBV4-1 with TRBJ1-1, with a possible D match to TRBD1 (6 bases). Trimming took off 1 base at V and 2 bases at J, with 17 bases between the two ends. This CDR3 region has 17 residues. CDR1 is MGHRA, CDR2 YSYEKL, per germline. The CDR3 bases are TGCGCCAGCAGCCAAGTGACCCGAGGGGGACCTAACACTGAAGCTTTCTTT. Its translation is CASSQVTRGGPNTEAFF.

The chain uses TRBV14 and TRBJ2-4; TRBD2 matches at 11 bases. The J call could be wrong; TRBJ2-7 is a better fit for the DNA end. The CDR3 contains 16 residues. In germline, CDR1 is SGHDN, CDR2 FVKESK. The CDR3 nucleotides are TGTGCCAGCAGCCAAGATTTGACTAGCGGGGAAGACGAGCAGTACTTC. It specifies CASSQDLTSGEDEQYF.

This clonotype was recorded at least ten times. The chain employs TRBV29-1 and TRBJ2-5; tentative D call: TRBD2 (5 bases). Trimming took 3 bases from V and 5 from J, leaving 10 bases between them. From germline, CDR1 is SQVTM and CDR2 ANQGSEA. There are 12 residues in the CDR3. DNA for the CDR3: TGCAGCGTTGATGTTCGAGGGGAGACCCAGTACTTC. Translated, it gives CSVDVRGETQYF.

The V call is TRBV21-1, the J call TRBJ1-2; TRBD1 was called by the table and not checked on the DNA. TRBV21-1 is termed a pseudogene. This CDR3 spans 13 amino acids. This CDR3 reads CAGRGRDLFGYTF. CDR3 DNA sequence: TGTGCCGGCAGGGGACGGGACCTCTTTGGCTACACCTTC.

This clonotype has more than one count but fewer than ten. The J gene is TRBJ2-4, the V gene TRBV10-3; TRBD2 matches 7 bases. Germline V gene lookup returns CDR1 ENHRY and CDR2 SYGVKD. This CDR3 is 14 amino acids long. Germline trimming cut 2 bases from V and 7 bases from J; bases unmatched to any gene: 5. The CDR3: CAISEAGEGNIQYF. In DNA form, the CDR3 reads TGTGCCATCAGTGAGGCGGGGGAGGGGAACATTCAGTACTTC.

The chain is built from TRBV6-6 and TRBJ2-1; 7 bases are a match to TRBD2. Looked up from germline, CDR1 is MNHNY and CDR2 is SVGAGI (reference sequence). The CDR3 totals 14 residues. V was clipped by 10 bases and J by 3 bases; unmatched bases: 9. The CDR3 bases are TGTGCCACTGGATCGGGGGAGGGCTACAATGAGCAGTTCTTC. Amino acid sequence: CATGSGEGYNEQFF.

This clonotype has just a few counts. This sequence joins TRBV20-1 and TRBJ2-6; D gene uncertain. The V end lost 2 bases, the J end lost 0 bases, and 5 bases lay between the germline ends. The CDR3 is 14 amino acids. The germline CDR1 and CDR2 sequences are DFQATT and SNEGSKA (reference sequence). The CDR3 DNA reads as TGCAGTGCTAGAATCAGCTCTGGGGCCAACGTCCTGACTTTC. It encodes CSARISSGANVLTF.

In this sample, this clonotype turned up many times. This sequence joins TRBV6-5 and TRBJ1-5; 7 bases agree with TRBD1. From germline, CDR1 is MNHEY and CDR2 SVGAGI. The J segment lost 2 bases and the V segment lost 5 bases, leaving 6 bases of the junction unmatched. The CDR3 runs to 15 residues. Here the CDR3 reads CASSTRTGGNQPQHF. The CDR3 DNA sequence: TGTGCCAGCAGTACCCGGACAGGTGGCAATCAGCCCCAGCATTTT.

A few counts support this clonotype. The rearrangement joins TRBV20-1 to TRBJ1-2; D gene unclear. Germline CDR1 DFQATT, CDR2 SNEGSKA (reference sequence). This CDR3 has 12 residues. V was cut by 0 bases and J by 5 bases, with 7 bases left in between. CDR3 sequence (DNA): TGCAGTGCTAGAGAGGACGGGTATGGCTACACCTTC. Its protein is CSAREDGYGYTF.

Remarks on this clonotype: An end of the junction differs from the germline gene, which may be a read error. DNA of the CDR3: TGCAGCGTTGATGCAGAAACCCCGAAAGAGACCCGGTACTTC. This gives the protein CSVDAETPKETRYF. The rearrangement joins TRBV29-1 to TRBJ2-5, with D uncertain. CDR1 and CDR2 (germline): SQVTM, ANQGSEA. CDR3 size: 14 residues.

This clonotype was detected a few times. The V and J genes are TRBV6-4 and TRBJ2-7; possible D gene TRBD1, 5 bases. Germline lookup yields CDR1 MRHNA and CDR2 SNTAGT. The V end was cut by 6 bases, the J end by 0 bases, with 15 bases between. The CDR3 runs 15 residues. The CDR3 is CASSEGAALSYEQYF. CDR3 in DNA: TGTGCCAGCAGCGAAGGGGCGGCCCTCTCCTACGAGCAGTACTTC.

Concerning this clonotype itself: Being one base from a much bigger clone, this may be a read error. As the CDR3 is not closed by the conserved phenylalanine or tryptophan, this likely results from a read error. CDR3 region: CASSLDNSWDNEQFV. As DNA, the CDR3 is TGTGCCAGCAGCTTGGACAATTCTTGGGACAATGAGCAGTTCGTC. V is TRBV5-6 and J is TRBJ2-1, with unresolved D. The CDR3 spans 15 residues. The V gene's germline CDR1 is SGHDT and CDR2 YYEEEE. Trimming shortened V by 0 bases and J by 5 bases, and 12 bases separated the two germline ends.

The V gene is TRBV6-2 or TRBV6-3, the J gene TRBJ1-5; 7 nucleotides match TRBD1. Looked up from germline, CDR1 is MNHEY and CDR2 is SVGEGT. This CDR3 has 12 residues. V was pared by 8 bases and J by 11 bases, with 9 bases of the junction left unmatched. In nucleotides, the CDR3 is TGTGCCAGCGGGCAGGGGGAGCAGTCCCAGCATTTT. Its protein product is CASGQGEQSQHF.

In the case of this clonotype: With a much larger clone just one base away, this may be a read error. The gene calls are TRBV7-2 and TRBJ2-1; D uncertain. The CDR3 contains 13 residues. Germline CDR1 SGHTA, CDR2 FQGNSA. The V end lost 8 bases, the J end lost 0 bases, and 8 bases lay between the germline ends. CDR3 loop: CASGPSSYNEQFF. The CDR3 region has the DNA TGTGCCAGCGGCCCCAGCTCCTACAATGAGCAGTTCTTC.